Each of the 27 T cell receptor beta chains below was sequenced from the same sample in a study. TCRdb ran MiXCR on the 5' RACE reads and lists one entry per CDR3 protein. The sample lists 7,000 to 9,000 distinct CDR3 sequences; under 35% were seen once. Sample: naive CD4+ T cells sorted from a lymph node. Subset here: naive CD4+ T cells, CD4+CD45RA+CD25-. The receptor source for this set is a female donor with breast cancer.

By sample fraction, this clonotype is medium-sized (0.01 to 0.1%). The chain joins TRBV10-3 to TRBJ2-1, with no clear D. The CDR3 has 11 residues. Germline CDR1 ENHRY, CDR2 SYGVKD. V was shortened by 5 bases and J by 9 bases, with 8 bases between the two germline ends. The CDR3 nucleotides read TGTGCCATCAGTTCTTTAAGTGAGCAGTTCTTC. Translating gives CAISSLSEQFF.

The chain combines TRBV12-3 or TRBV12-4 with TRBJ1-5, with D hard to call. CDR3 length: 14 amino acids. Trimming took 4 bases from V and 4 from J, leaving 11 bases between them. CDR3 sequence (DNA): TGTGCCAGCAGTTCGTCCCGGGAAAATCAGCCCCAGCATTTT. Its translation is CASSSSRENQPQHF.

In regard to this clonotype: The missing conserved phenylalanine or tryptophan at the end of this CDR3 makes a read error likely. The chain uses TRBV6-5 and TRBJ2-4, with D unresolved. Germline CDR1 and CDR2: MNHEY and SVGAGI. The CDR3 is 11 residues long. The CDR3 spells CASSYKDIQYL. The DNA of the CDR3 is TGTGCCAGCAGTTACAAAGACATTCAGTACCTC.

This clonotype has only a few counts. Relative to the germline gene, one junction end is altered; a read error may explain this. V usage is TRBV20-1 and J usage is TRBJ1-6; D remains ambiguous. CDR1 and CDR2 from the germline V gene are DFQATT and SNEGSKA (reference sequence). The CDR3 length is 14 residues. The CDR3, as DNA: TGCAGTGCTAGAGCGGGGTTGAGGAATTCACCCCCCCACTTT. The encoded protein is CSARAGLRNSPPHF.

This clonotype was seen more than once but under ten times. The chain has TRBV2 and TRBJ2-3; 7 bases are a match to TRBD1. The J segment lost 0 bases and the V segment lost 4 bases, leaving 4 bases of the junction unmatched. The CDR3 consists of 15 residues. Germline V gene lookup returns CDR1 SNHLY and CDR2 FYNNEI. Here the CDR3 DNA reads TGTGCCAGCAGTGGAGGGACAGCTAGCACAGATACGCAGTATTTT. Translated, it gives CASSGGTASTDTQYF. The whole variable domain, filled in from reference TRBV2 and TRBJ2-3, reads EPEVTQTPSHQVTQMGQEVILRCVPISNHLYFYWYRQILGQKVEFLVSFYNNEISEKSEIFDDQFSVERPDGSNFTLKIRSTKLEDSAMYFCASSGGTASTDTQYFGPGTRLTVL.

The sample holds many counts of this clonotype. DNA for the CDR3: TGCGCCAGCAGCCAAGGTGGTAGCGGGAGCTCCTACGAGCAGTACTTC. Encoded protein: CASSQGGSGSSYEQYF. V gene TRBV4-1 combines with J gene TRBJ2-7; 9 bases align to TRBD2. The CDR3 is 16 residues long. The ends lost 1 base at V and 0 bases at J; junction bases unmatched: 4. Germline CDR1 and CDR2: MGHRA and YSYEKL.

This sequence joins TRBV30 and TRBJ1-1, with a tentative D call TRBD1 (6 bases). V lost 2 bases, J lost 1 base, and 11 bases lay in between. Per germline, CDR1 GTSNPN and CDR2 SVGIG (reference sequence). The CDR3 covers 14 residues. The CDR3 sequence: CAWSPTGPNTEAFF. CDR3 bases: TGTGCCTGGAGTCCTACAGGGCCGAACACTGAAGCTTTCTTT.

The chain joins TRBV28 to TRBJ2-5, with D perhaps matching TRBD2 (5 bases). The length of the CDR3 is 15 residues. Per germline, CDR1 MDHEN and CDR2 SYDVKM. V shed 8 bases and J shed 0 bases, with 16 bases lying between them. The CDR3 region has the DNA TGTGCCAGCGGATCAAAGGGAGACAACCAAGAGACCCAGTACTTC. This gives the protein CASGSKGDNQETQYF.

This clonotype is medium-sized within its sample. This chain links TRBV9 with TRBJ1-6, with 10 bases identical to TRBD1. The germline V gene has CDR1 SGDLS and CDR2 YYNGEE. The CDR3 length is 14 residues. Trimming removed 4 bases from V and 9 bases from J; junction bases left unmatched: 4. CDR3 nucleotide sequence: TGTGCCAGCAGCCCCCGGACAGGGGGTTCACCCCTCCACTTT. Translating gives CASSPRTGGSPLHF.

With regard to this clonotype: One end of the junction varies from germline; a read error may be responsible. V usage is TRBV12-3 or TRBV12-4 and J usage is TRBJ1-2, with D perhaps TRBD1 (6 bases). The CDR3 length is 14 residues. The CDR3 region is CASSSTGWEYGYNF. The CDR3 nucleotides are TGTGCCAGCAGTTCAACAGGGTGGGAGTATGGCTACAACTTC.

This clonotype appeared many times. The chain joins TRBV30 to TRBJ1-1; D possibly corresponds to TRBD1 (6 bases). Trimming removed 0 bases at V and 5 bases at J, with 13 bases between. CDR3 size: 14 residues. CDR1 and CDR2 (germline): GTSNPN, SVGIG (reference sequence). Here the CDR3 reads CAWSVKRGATEAFF. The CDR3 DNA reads TGTGCCTGGAGTGTAAAACGGGGGGCTACTGAAGCTTTCTTT.

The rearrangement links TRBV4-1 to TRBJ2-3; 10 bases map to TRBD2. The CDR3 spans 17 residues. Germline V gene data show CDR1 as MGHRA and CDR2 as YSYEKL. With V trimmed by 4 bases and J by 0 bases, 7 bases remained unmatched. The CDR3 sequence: CASSLSAGGSSTDTQYF. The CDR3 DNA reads TGCGCCAGCAGCCTGTCAGCGGGAGGGTCAAGCACAGATACGCAGTATTTT.

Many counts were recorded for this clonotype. The CDR3 bases are TGTGCCAGCAAAGATTCAGGGGAAGGCCCTGGAAACACCATATATTTT. Protein sequence: CASKDSGEGPGNTIYF. This chain links TRBV7-9 with TRBJ1-3; a weak D match, TRBD1 (6 bases). Germline-derived CDR1 and CDR2 are SEHNR and FQNEAQ (reference sequence). V was cut by 7 bases and J by 2 bases, with 18 bases left in between. This CDR3 has 16 residues.

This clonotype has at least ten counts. The CDR3 sequence: CASSFQAIASTDTQYF. The CDR3 DNA sequence: TGCGCCAGCAGCTTCCAGGCGATAGCTAGCACAGATACGCAGTATTTT. The chain joins TRBV5-1 to TRBJ2-3, with unresolved D. V was cut by 2 bases and J by 0 bases, with 13 bases left in between. The CDR3 has 16 amino acids. Looked up from germline, CDR1 is SGHRS and CDR2 is YFSETQ.

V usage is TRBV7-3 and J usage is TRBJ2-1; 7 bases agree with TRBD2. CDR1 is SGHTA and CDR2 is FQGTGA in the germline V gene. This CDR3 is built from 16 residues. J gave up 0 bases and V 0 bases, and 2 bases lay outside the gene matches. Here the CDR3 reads CASSLTSGRSYNEQFF. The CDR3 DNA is TGTGCCAGCAGCTTAACTAGCGGGCGCTCCTACAATGAGCAGTTCTTC.

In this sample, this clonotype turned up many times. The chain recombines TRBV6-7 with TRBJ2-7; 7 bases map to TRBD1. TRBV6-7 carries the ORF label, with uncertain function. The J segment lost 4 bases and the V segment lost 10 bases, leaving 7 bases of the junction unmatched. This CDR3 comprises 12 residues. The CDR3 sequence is CANRRGLYEQYF. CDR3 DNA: TGTGCCAACAGAAGGGGGCTATACGAGCAGTACTTC.

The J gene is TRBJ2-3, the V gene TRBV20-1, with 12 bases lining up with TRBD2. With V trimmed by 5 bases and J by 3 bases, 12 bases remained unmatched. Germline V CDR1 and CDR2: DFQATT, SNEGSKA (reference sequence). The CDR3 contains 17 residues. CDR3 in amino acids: CSAQRLAGALGTDTQYF. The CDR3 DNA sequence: TGCAGTGCTCAAAGACTAGCGGGAGCTTTGGGAACAGATACGCAGTATTTT.

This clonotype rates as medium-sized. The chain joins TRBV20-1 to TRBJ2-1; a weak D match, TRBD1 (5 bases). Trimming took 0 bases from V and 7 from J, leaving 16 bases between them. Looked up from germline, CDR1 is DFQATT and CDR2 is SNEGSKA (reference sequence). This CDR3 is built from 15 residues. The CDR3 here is CSARDIGAARNEQFF. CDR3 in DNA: TGCAGTGCTAGAGACATTGGGGCAGCGAGGAATGAGCAGTTCTTC.

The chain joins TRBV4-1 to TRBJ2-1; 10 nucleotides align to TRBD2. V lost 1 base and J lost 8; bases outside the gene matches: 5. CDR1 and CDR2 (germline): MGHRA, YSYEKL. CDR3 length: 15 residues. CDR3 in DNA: TGCGCCAGCAGCCAAGGGCTAACTAGCGGGGATGAGCAGTTCTTC. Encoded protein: CASSQGLTSGDEQFF.

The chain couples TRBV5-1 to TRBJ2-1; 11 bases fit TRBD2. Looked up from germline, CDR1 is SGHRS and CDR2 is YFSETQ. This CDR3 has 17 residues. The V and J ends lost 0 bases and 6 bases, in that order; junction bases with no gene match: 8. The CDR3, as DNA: TGCGCCAGCAGCTTGGGTCCGACTAGCGGGGTTCGCAATGAGCAGTTCTTC. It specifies CASSLGPTSGVRNEQFF.

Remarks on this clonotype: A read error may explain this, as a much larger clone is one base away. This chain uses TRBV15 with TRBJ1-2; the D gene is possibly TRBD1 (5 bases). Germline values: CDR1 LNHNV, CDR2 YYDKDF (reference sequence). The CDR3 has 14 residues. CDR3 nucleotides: TGTGCCACCAGCAGAGATCGGGGGAACCATGGCTGCACCTTC. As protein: CATSRDRGNHGCTF.

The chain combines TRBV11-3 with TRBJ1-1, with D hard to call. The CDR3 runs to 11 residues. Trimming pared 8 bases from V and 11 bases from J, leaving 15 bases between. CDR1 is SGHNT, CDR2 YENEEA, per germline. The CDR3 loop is CASGRSDMAFF. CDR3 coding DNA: TGTGCCAGCGGCCGAAGCGATATGGCTTTCTTT.

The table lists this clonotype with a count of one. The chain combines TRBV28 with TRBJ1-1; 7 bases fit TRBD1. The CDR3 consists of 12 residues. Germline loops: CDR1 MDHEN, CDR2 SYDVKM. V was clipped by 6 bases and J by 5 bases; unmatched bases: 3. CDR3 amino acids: CASSYRGTEAFF. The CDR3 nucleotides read TGTGCCAGCAGCTACAGGGGAACTGAAGCTTTCTTT.

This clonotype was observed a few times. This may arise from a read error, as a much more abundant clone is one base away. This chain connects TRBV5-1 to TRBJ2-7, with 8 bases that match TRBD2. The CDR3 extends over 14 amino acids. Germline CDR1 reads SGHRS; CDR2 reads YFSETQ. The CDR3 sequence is CASRGSGTAYERYF. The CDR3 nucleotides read TGCGCCAGCAGGGGTAGCGGGACTGCCTACGAGCGGTACTTC. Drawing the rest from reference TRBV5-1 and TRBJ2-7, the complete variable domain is KAGVTQTPRYLIKTRGQQVTLSCSPISGHRSVSWYQQTPGQGLQFLFEYFSETQRNKGNFPGRFSGRQFSNSRSEMNVSTLELGDSALYLCASRGSGTAYERYFGPGTRLTVT.

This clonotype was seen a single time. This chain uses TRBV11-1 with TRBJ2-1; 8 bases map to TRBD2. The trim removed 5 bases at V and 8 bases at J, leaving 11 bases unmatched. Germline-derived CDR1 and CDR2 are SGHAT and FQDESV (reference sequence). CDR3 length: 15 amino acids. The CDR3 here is CASSPGPAGADEQFF. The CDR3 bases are TGTGCCAGCAGCCCGGGACCAGCGGGAGCCGATGAGCAGTTCTTC.

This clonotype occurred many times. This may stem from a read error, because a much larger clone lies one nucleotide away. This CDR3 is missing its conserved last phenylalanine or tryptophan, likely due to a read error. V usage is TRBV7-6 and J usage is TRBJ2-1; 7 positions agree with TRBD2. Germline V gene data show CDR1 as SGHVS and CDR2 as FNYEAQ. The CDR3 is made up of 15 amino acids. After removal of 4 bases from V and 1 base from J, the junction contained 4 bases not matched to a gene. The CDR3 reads CASSSSSGSYNEQFL. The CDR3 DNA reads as TGTGCCAGCAGCTCCTCTAGCGGTTCCTACAATGAGCAGTTCCTC.

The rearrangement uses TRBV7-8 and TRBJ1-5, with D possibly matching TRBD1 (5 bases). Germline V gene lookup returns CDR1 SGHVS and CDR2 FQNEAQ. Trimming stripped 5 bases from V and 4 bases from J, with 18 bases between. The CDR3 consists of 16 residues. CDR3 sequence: CASSPPRPQDNQPQHF. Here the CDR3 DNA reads TGTGCCAGCAGCCCCCCAAGGCCACAGGATAATCAGCCCCAGCATTTT.